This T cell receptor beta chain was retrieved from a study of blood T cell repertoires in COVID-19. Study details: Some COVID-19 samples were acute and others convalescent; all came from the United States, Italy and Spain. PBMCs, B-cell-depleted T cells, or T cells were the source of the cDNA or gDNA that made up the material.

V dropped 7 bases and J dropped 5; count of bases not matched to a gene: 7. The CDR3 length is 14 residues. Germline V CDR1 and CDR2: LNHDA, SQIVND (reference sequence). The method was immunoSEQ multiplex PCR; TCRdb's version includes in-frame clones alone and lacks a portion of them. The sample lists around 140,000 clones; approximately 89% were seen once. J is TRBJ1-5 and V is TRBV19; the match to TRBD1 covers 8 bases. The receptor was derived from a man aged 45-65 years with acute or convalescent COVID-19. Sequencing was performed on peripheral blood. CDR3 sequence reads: CASTPGQAYQPQHF. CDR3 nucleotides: TGTGCCAGTACCCCGGGACAGGCTTATCAGCCCCAGCATTTT. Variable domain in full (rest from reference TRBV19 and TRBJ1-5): DGGITQSPKYLFRKEGQNVTLSCEQNLNHDAMYWYRQDPGQGLRLIYYSQIVNDFQKGDIAEGYSVSREKKESFPLTVTSAQKNPTAFYLCASTPGQAYQPQHFGDGTRLSIL.